A single sample gave rise to the 5 T cell receptor beta chains below, sequenced in a study of blood T cell repertoires in COVID-19 (dated by TCRdb to between 2020 and 2021). Receptors were amplified or captured by the immunoSEQ multiplex PCR assay. TCRdb took over this immuneACCESS table, retaining in-frame rearrangements with V and J assigned. Such tables are incomplete; in checked studies, under half of the missing clones stem from an unresolved V gene, and the remainder is unexplained. The sample yields roughly 150,000 clones; 81% were counted once. The ten largest clones add up to 9.5% to 12% of the sample. The sequenced material came from peripheral blood. The source of these receptors is a man in his fifties or sixties with active or convalescent COVID-19.

The CDR3 region is CASSPSTEQGIGTQYF. DNA of the CDR3: TGTGCCAGCTCACCATCGACAGAGCAAGGTATTGGGACCCAGTACTTC. The chain carries TRBV18 and TRBJ2-5, with D possibly being TRBD1 (5 bases). The germline CDR1 and CDR2 sequences are KGHSH and LQKENI. The CDR3 runs to 16 residues. The V end was cut by 2 bases, the J end by 7 bases, with 20 bases between.

This chain connects TRBV27 to TRBJ2-1, with 7 nucleotides matching TRBD1. The CDR3 consists of 11 residues. Trimming at V came to 6 bases and at J to 9 bases, leaving 2 bases not matched to a gene. CDR1 is MNHEY and CDR2 is SMNVEV in the germline V gene (reference sequence). The CDR3 nucleotides read TGTGCCAGCAGCAGGGGGAGTGAGCAGTTCTTC. Protein sequence: CASSRGSEQFF.

The chain joins TRBV2 to TRBJ1-2; 8 bases align to TRBD1. V was pared by 10 bases and J by 1 base, with 5 bases of the junction left unmatched. The germline V gene encodes CDR1 SNHLY and CDR2 FYNNEI. CDR3 length: 13 amino acids. The chain's CDR3 is CATGQGVNYGYTF. The CDR3, as DNA: TGTGCCACCGGACAGGGCGTTAACTATGGCTACACCTTC.

V usage is TRBV10-1 and J usage is TRBJ2-1; 7 bases agree with TRBD2. Per germline, CDR1 WNHNN and CDR2 SYGVQD (reference sequence). V trimming: 4 bases; J trimming: 7 bases; junction bases outside the gene matches: 7. The CDR3 consists of 14 residues. The CDR3: CASSGSGIQNEQFF. The CDR3 coding sequence is TGCGCCAGCAGTGGGAGCGGGATTCAAAATGAGCAGTTCTTC.

The rearrangement links TRBV3-1 (or the pseudogene TRBV3-2) to TRBJ1-2; maybe TRBD1 (5 bases). The germline V gene encodes CDR1 LGHDT and CDR2 YNNKEL (reference sequence). V was shortened by 0 bases and J by 5 bases, with 10 bases between the two germline ends. The CDR3 contains 14 residues. CDR3 region: CASSQDAQGYGYTF. The CDR3 nucleotides are TGTGCCAGCAGCCAAGATGCCCAGGGTTATGGCTACACCTTC.